This T cell receptor beta chain was recorded in a study of shared clonotypes between healthy human individuals (dated by TCRdb to 2020 to 2021). Regarding the research as a whole: Two women and a few men aged 18 to 49 years were included in the cohort. Blood TCR repertoires of a handful of healthy adults were deeply sequenced to estimate repertoire size and the extent of clonotype sharing between individuals. Leukapheresis yielded between about 0.8 and 8.9 billion PBMCs per donor. To increase sequencing depth and limit assay-specific biases, different laboratories used diverse techniques to prepare libraries and sequence TCR repertoires. For each donor, CD4 naive and CD4 memory were each run on three plates, CD8 naive on two plates, and CD8 memory on one plate. Broad study findings and their caveats: Because the study included a small number of donors, the genetic and exposure-history diversity represented was limited. Compared with non-shared clonotypes, clonotypes shared by all four sorted-subset donors had higher generation probabilities. Pairwise subsampling indicated that sequencing depth was expected to affect the degree of clonotype sharing among donors. Sampling was restricted to blood, and TCR repertoires in tissue are likely to differ from TCR repertoires in blood. Even with the large sequencing depth, rarefaction of the sorted-subset datasets indicated that sequencing was incomplete. Approximately 5% of naive CD4, around 3.5% of naive CD8, around 2.3% of memory CD4, and less than 0.45% of memory CD8 clonotypes were shared across four donors. Larger estimated clonotype richness was generally found for naive subsets than for memory subsets.

In the case of this clone: What antigen it recognizes has not been identified. No base quality information exists; no much larger clone differs at one position.

Trimming removed 2 bases from V and 0 bases from J, leaving 17 bases between the germline ends. The CDR3 holds 17 amino acids from the cysteine to the phenylalanine. Only CDR3 DNA is held: 51 bases, read in frame from base 1. In the germline V gene, CDR1 corresponds to SGHAT and CDR2 to FQNNGV. TCR CDR3 regions were amplified from genomic DNA by multiplex PCR using the deep immunoSEQ assay. For each cell subset, the extracted genomic DNA was distributed evenly across all wells of several immunoSEQ 96-well plates, and each plate served as one replicate. For sorted subsets, 200 ng of genomic DNA, equivalent to 25,000 to 35,000 T cell genomes, went into each replicate PCR. Purified libraries were measured with a Qubit 3.0 fluorometer, size-checked on a Bioanalyzer 2100, and measured again with the KAPA Library Quantification kit. A separate single-read 150-cycle Illumina NextSeq 550 flow cell was used to sequence each immunoSEQ 96-well plate. The paper's processing steps were these. Because the immunoSEQ output included only junctional sequences and no quality scores, the filtering could not be the same as the filtering used for full-length reads. Sequences were annotated with PyIR, a Python wrapper for IgBLAST v1.9, using IMGT germline references to assign V/J genes and CDR3. Reads were removed for weak V/J assignments (E-value above 1e-6), missing CDR3, stop codons, out-of-frame junctions, or ambiguous translated residues. V3J clonotypes were defined as sequences sharing the same inferred V gene, J gene, and CDR3 amino acid sequence. To compute the percentage overlap between repertoires, the number of shared unique clonotypes was divided by the size of the smaller repertoire. RTK rarefaction, the Chao1 estimator, and Recon v2.1 estimates of unobserved clonotypes were used to assess repertoire richness. Generation probabilities were computed with OLGA for all TCRbeta clonotypes obtained by the gDNA method from four donors. The clones in this table, taken by TCRdb from immuneACCESS, are in-frame only. Not every clone is retained; where verified, under half of the shortfall comes from an unresolved V gene, and the cause of the rest is unknown. The V and J calls and clone size were taken over from that table, and D and trimming were inferred from the DNA. Within this sample are about 2,500,000 clones, with approximately 90% of them counted one time only. The top ten clones comprise 0.13% to 0.15% of the sample.

The donors were healthy, HIV-negative adults who had no recently reported acute infections or vaccinations. All donors were Caucasian adults living in Nashville, Tennessee, USA. Magnetic negative selection was used to enrich CD4+ T cells, after which naive cells were positively selected on CD45RA and the negative fraction became the memory subset. After blood collection by leukapheresis, PBMCs were isolated using Ficoll-Histopaque density gradient centrifugation and then cryopreserved in the vapor phase of liquid nitrogen. Purity and quantity of every magnetically sorted T cell population were checked by analytical flow cytometry. Genomic DNA was isolated from each sorted fraction and quantified by UV absorbance on a Nanodrop 2000c.

The specimen sequenced was naive CD4+ T cells sorted from blood. This sample's cell subset or site label indicates: CD45RA+ positively selected. The TCR was taken from a man between 18 and 29 years old in good health. The chain links TRBV11-2 with TRBJ2-7; possibly the D gene is TRBD2, per 7 matching bases. Read as DNA, the sequence is TGTGCCAGCAGCTTAATAAAGAAAGGGGGGGACTCCTACGAGCAGTACTTC. It encodes CASSLIKKGGDSYEQYF.